Sequencing of this T cell receptor (beta chain) was carried out in a study of prognosis after radiotherapy for stage I lung cancer. Genomic DNA served as the source from which two-round multiplex PCR generated TCR beta CDR3 amplicons. Round-one PCR had primers specific to each TRBV and TRBJ gene. There were universal primers used in the second PCR round. TCRdb analysed the multiplex PCR reads with MiXCR anew, one entry per CDR3 protein. The table shows some 39,000 distinct CDR3 sequences, with 24% occurring only once. Germline values: CDR1 SNHLY, CDR2 FYNNEI. V was cut by 0 bases and J by 4 bases, with 7 bases left in between. The CDR3 contains 14 residues. Sample collection consisted of 5.5 to 6 milliliters of peripheral blood drawn at each of two time points. This clonotype has at least ten counts. Its antigen is unidentified. Findings and caveats of the study: It was in patients who developed distant metastases that Shannon entropy after stereotactic body radiation therapy was lower.

V is TRBV2 and J is TRBJ2-1; tentative D call: TRBD1 (5 bases). The origin of this receptor is a donor aged 50 or older with non-small cell lung cancer. The material sequenced was PBMCs, taken before or after stereotactic body radiation therapy (not recorded which). The DNA of the CDR3 is TGTGCCAGCAGTGAAGCTAGACAGTACAATGAGCAGTTCTTC. It yields the protein CASSEARQYNEQFF.